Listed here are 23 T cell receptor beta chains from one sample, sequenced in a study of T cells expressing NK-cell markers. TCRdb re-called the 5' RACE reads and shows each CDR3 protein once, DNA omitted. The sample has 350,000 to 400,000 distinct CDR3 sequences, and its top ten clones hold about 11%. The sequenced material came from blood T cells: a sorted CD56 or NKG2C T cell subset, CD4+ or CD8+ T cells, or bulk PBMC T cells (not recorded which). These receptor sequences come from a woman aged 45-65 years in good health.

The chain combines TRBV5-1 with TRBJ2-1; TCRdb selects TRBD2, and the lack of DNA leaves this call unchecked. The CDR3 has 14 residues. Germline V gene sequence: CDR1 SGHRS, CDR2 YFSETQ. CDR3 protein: CASSPMTSENEQFF.

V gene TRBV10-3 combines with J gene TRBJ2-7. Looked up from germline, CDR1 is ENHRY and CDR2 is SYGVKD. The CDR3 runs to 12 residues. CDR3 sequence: CAISGDPYEQYF.

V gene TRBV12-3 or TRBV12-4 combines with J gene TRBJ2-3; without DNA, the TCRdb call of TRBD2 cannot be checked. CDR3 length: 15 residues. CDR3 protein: CASSRRTSGSDTQYF.

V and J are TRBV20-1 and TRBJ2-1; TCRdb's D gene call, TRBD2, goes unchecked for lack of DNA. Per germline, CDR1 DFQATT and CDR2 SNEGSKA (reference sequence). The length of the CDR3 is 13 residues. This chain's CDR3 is CSASLAIYNEQFF.

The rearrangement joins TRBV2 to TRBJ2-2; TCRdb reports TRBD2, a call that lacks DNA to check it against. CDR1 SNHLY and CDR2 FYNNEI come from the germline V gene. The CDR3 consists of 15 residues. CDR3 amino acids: CASILSAGVRGELFF. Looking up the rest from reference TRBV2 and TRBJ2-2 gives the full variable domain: EPEVTQTPSHQVTQMGQEVILRCVPISNHLYFYWYRQILGQKVEFLVSFYNNEISEKSEIFDDQFSVERPDGSNFTLKIRSTKLEDSAMYFCASILSAGVRGELFFGEGSRLTVL.

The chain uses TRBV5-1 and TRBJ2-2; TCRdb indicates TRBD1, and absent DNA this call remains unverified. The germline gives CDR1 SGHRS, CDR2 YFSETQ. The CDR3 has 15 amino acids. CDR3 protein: CASSPPLGGTGELFF.

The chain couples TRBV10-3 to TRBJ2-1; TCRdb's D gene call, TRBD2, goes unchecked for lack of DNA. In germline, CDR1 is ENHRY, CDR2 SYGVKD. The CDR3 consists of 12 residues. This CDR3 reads CAISGSFDEQFF.

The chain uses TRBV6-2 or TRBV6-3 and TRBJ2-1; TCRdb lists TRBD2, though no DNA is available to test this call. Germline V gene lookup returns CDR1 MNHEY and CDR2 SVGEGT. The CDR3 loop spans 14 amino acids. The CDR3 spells CASYSGLYADEQFF.

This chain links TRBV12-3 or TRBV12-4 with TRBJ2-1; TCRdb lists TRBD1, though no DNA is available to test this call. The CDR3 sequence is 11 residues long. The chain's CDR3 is CASLRDPEQFF.

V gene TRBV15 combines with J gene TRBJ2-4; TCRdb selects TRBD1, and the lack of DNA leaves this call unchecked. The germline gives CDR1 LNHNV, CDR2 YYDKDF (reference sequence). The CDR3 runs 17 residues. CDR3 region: CATSRDLGAGDKNIQYF.

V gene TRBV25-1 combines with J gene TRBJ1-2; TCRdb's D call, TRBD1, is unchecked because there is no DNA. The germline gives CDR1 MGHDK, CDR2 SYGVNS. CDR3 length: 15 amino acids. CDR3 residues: CASSDPLTPNYGYTF.

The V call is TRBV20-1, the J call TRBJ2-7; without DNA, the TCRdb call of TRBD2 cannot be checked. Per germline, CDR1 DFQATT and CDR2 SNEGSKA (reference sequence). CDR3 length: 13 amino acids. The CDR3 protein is CSASKREWGEQYF.

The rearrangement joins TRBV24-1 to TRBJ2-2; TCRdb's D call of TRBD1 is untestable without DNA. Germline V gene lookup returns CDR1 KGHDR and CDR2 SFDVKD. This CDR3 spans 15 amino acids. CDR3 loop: CATSDSGTYSGELFF.

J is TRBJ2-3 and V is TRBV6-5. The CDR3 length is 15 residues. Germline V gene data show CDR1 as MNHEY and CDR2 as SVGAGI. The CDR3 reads CASSLDTEGTDTQYF.

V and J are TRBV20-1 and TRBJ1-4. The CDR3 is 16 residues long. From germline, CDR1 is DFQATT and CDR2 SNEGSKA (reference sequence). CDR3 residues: CSARDFGVATNEKLFF.

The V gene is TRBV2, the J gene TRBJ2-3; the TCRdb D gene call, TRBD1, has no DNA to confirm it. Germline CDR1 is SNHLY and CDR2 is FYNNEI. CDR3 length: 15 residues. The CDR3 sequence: CASPRAATPQDTQYF.

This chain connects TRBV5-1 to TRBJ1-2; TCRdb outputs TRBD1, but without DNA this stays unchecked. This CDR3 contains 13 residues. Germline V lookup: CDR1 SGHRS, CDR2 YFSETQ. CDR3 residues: CASSLGQGENYTF.

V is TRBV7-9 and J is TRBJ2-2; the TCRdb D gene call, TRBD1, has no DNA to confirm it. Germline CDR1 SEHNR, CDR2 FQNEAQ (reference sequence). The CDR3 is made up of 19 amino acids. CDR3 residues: CASSLPDRGLFTPTGELFF.

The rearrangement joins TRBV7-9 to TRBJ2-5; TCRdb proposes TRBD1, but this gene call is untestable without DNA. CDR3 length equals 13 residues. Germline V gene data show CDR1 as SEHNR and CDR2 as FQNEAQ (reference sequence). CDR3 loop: CASRWDIQETQYF.

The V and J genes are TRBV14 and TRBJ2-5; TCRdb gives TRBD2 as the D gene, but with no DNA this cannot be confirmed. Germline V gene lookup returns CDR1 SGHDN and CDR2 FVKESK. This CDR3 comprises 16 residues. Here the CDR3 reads CASSPRLAGAWETQYF.

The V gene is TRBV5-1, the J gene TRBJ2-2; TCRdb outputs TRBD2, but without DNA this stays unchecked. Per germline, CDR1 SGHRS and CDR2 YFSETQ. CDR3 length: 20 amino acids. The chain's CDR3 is CASSLKGTSGSMGNTGELFF.

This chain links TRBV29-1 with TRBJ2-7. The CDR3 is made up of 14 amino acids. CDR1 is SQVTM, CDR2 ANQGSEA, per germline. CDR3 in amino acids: CSVVSRSSTYEQYF.

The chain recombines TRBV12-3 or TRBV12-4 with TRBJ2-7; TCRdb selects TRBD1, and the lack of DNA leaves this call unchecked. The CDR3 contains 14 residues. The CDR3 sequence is CASNKGQVSYEQYF.